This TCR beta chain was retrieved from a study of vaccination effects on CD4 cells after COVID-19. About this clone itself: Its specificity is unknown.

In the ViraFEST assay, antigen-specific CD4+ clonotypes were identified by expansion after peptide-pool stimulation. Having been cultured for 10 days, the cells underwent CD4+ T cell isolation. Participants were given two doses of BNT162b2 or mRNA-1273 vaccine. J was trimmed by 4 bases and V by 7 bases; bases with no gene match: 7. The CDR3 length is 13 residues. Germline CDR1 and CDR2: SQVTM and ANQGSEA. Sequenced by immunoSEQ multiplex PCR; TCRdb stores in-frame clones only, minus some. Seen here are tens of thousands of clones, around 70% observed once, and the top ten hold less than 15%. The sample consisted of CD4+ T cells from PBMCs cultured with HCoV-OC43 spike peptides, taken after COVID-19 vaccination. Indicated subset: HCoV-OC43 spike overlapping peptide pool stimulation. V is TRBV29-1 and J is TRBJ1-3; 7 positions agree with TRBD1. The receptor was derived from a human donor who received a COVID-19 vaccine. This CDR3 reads CSAADRNGNTIYF. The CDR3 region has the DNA TGCAGCGCAGCGGACAGGAACGGAAACACCATATATTTT.